A single sample is the source of the 12 T cell receptor beta chains below, sequenced in a study of CD8+CD57+ T cells in acquired aplastic anemia (dated 2018 in TCRdb). Sequencer: Illumina HiSeq 2000. TCR beta VDJ combination and CDR3 sequence profiling used genomic DNA as the template. TCRdb handled the public reads itself, with Q25 trimming in fastp and clone calling in MiXCR, and kept productive beta chains. A single entry per CDR3 protein holds the most common genes and DNA from its merged rows. This sample lists about 190,000 distinct CDR3 sequences; 54% were detected once. The ten largest clones add up to approximately 15% of the sample. Sequencing used sorted CD4+, CD8+, or CD8+CD57+ T cells (not recorded which) from PBMCs. These receptors were obtained from a human donor in good health, serving as a control.

This clonotype was seen repeatedly, ten times or more. The chain couples TRBV20-1 to TRBJ1-4; D is unclear. Trimming shortened V by 0 bases and J by 3 bases, and 8 bases separated the two germline ends. Germline lookup yields CDR1 DFQATT and CDR2 SNEGSKA (reference sequence). The CDR3 consists of 14 residues. The DNA of the CDR3 is TGCAGTGCTAGAGAGAGCTGGGCTAATGAAAAACTGTTTTTT. Translated: CSARESWANEKLFF.

Only a few counts were recorded for this clonotype. The chain combines TRBV28 with TRBJ2-3; D uncertain. The CDR3 runs 12 residues. Trimming took off 3 bases at V and 3 bases at J, with 4 bases between the two ends. The germline gives CDR1 MDHEN, CDR2 SYDVKM. CDR3 bases: TGTGCCAGCAGTTTGAGGACAGATACGCAGTATTTT. It translates to CASSLRTDTQYF.

This clonotype was seen repeatedly, ten times or more. The CDR3 here is CASSPRGGTDTQYF. The CDR3 DNA is TGTGCCAGCAGCCCCCGGGGGGGCACAGATACGCAGTATTTT. The rearrangement uses TRBV12-3 or TRBV12-4 and TRBJ2-3; 7 bases line up with TRBD2. The V gene end was trimmed by 6 bases and the J gene end by 1 base; junction bases not matched to a gene: 4. The CDR3 consists of 14 residues.

This clonotype was recorded at least ten times. This chain joins TRBV20-1 and TRBJ2-7; D unresolved. CDR1 is DFQATT and CDR2 is SNEGSKA in the germline V gene (reference sequence). The length of the CDR3 is 14 residues. V was trimmed by 5 bases and J by 5 bases, leaving 19 bases between them. The CDR3 DNA is TGCAGTGCTCCAACGATGGGATTCCCGGACGAGCAGTACTTC. Amino acids: CSAPTMGFPDEQYF.

This clonotype was recorded many times. The chain couples TRBV2 to TRBJ2-1, with 12 bases that match TRBD2. There are 15 residues in the CDR3. Germline lookup yields CDR1 SNHLY and CDR2 FYNNEI. Trimming took 4 bases from V and 9 from J; bases not matched to a gene: 7. The DNA for the CDR3 is TGTGCCAGCAGTGGGCCTAGCGGGGGGGCATTTGAGCAGTTCTTC. Protein product: CASSGPSGGAFEQFF.

This clonotype showed up many times. This chain uses TRBV10-3 with TRBJ1-3, with 11 bases matching TRBD1. CDR3 length equals 15 residues. Germline V gene lookup returns CDR1 ENHRY and CDR2 SYGVKD. J gave up 2 bases and V 9 bases, and 6 bases lay outside the gene matches. CDR3 loop: CAIEGTGGAGNTIYF. The CDR3 nucleotides read TGTGCCATAGAGGGGACAGGGGGAGCTGGAAACACCATATATTTT.

Here the CDR3 DNA reads TGTGCCAGCAGCTCCCGGGGGGAACTAGGTCAGCCCCAGCATTTT. Amino acid sequence: CASSSRGELGQPQHF. The V and J genes are TRBV7-9 and TRBJ1-5; perhaps TRBD1 as D (5 bases). Germline CDR1 SEHNR, CDR2 FQNEAQ (reference sequence). V dropped 4 bases and J dropped 6 bases, with 16 bases sitting between them. The CDR3 has 15 amino acids. The whole variable domain, remainder taken from reference TRBV7-9 and TRBJ1-5, is DTGVSQNPRHKITKRGQNVTFRCDPISEHNRLYWYRQTLGQGPEFLTYFQNEAQLEKSRLLSDRFSAERPKGSFSTLEIQRTEQGDSAMYLCASSSRGELGQPQHFGDGTRLSIL.

Only a few counts were recorded for this clonotype. The chain has TRBV7-2 and TRBJ1-1, with 10 bases lining up with TRBD1. Germline trimming cut 6 bases from V and 1 base from J; bases unmatched to any gene: 17. CDR1 and CDR2 from the germline V gene are SGHTA and FQGNSA. This CDR3 has 19 amino acids. In nucleotides, the CDR3 is TGTGCCAGCAGACGACAGGGGGCTTCCCTCCAACGCCCGAACACTGAAGCTTTCTTT. It codes for CASRRQGASLQRPNTEAFF.

The rearrangement uses TRBV25-1 and TRBJ1-1; tentatively, D is TRBD1 (6 bases). This CDR3 has 15 amino acids. The germline CDR1 and CDR2 sequences are MGHDK and SYGVNS. The V gene lost 5 bases and the J gene lost 5 bases, with 18 bases spanning the gap. Here the CDR3 reads CASSIPVRGGTEAFF. As DNA, the CDR3 is TGTGCCAGCAGTATCCCAGTTCGAGGGGGAACTGAAGCTTTCTTT.

This chain links TRBV20-1 with TRBJ2-7; D may be TRBD2 (6 bases). The CDR3 extends over 14 amino acids. CDR1 is DFQATT and CDR2 is SNEGSKA in the germline V gene (reference sequence). V was pared by 0 bases and J by 9 bases, with 18 bases between. The CDR3 sequence is CSARDLLAGFVQYF. CDR3 sequence (DNA): TGCAGTGCTAGAGATTTACTAGCTGGTTTCGTGCAGTACTTC.

The V gene is TRBV7-9, the J gene TRBJ2-5; D possibly uses TRBD1 or TRBD2 (5 bases each). The CDR3 sequence is 14 residues long. Germline assignment: CDR1 SEHNR and CDR2 FQNEAQ (reference sequence). Trimming left V 5 bases short and J 1 base short, with 11 bases between. Here the CDR3 reads CASSKDGAQETQYF. The CDR3 DNA is TGTGCCAGCAGCAAGGACGGGGCCCAAGAGACCCAGTACTTC.

A word on this clonotype: A much larger clone lies one base from this, so it may be a read error. V is TRBV25-1 and J is TRBJ1-1; a possible D gene is TRBD1 (5 bases). The germline CDR1 and CDR2 sequences are MGHDK and SYGVNS. The V end was cut by 5 bases, the J end by 5 bases, with 9 bases between. This CDR3 has 12 residues. This CDR3 is CASSWGSTEAFF. For the CDR3, the DNA is TGTGCCAGCAGTTGGGGCTCTACTGAAGCTTTCTTT.